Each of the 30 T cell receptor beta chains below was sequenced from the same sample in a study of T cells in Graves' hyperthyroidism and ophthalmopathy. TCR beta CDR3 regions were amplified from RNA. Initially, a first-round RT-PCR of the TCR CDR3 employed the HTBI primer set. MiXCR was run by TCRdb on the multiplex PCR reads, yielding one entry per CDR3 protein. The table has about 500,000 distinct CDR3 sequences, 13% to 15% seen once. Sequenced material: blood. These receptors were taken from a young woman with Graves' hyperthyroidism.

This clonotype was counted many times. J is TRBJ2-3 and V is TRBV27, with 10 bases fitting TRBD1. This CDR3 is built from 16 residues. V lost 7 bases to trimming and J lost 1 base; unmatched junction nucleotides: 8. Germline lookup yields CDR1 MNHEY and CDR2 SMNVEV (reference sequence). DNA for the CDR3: TGTGCCAGCACCCGCCCCGGGACAGGGGGCACAGATACGCAGTATTTT. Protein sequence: CASTRPGTGGTDTQYF.

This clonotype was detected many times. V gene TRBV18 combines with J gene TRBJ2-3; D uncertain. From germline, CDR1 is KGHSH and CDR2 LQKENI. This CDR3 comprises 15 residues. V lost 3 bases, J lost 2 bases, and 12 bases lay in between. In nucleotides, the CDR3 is TGTGCCAGCTCACCCACTTCAGAATACACAGATACGCAGTATTTT. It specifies CASSPTSEYTDTQYF. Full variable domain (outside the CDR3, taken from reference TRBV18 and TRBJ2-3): NAGVMQNPRHLVRRRGQEARLRCSPMKGHSHVYWYRQLPEEGLKFMVYLQKENIIDESGMPKERFSAEFPKEGPSILRIQQVVRGDSAAYFCASSPTSEYTDTQYFGPGTRLTVL.

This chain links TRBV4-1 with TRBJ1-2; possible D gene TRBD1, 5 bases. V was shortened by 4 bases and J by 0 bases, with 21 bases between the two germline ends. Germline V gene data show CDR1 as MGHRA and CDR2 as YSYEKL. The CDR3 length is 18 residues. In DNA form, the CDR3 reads TGCGCCAGCAGCCCAGGGCGGGGTGCCTCAATCACTAACTATGGCTACACCTTC. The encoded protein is CASSPGRGASITNYGYTF.

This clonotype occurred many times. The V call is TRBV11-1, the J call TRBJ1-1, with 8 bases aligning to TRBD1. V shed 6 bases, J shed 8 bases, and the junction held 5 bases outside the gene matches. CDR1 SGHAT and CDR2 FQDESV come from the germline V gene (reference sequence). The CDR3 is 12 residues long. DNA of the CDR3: TGTGCCAGCAGGTCAGGGGGCTTAGAAGCTTTCTTT. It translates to CASRSGGLEAFF.

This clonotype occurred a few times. This chain's CDR3 is CAWTPGSPYGYTF. In DNA, the CDR3 is TGTGCCTGGACCCCAGGGAGCCCGTATGGCTACACCTTC. The rearrangement joins TRBV30 to TRBJ1-2; weak D call: TRBD1 (5 bases). The CDR3 has 13 residues. V dropped 4 bases and J dropped 5 bases, with 14 bases sitting between them. Germline V gives CDR1 GTSNPN, CDR2 SVGIG (reference sequence).

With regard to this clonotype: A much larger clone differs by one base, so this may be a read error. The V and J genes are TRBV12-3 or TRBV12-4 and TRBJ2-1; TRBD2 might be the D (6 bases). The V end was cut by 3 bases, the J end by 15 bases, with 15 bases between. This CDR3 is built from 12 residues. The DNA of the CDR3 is TGTGCCAGCAGTTTCCAACCCCTAGCGCGGTTCTTC. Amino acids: CASSFQPLARFF.

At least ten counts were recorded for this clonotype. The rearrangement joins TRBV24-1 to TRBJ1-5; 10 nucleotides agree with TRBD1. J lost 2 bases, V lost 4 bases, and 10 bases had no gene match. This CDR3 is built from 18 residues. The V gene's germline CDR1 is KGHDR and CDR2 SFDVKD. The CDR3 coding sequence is TGTGCCACCAGTGACACCTCGGGACAGGGGTTTGGCAATCAGCCCCAGCATTTT. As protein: CATSDTSGQGFGNQPQHF.

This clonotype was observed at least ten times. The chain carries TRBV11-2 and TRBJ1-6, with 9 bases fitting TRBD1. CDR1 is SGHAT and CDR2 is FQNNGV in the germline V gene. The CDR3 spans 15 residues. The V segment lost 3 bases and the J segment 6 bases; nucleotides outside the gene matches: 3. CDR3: CASSLGTGRNSPLHF. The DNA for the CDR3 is TGTGCCAGCAGCTTGGGGACAGGGCGTAATTCACCCCTCCACTTT.

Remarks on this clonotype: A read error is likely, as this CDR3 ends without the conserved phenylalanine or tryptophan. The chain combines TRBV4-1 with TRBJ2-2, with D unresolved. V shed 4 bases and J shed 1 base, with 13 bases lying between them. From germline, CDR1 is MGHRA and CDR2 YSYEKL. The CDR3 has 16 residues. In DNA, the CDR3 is TGCGCCAGCAGCCTCCCCGTTTCACAGAACACCGGGGAGCTGTTTTCT. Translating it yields CASSLPVSQNTGELFS.

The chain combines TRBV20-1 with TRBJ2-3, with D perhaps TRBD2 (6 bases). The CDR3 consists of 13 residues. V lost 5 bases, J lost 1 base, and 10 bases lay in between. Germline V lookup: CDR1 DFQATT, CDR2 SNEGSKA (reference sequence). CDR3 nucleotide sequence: TGCAGTGCTGGTCGCGGGGGCACAGATACGCAGTATTTT. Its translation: CSAGRGGTDTQYF.

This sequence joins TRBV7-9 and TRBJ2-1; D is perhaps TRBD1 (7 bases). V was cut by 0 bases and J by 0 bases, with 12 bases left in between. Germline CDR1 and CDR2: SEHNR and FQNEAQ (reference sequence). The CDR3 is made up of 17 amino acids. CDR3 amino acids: CASSLASGGPSYNEQFF. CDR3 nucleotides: TGTGCCAGCAGCTTAGCCTCAGGGGGGCCCTCCTACAATGAGCAGTTCTTC.

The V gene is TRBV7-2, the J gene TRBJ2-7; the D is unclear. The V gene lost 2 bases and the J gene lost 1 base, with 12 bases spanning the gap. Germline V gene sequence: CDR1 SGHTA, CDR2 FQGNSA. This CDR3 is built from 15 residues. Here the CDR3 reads CASSLRWSMSYEQYF. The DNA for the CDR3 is TGTGCCAGCAGCTTAAGGTGGAGTATGTCCTACGAGCAGTACTTC.

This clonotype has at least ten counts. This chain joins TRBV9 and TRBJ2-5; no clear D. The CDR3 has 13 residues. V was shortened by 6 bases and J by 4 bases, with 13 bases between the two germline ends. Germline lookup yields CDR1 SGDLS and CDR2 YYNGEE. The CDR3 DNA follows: TGTGCCAGCACCCAGGACGCTGGAGAGACCCAGTACTTC. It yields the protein CASTQDAGETQYF.

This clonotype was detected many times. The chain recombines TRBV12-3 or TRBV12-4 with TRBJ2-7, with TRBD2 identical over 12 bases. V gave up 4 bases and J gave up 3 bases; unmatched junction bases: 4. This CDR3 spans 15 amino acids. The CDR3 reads CASSWTSGKGYEQYF. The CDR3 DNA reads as TGTGCCAGCAGTTGGACTAGCGGGAAAGGCTACGAGCAGTACTTC.

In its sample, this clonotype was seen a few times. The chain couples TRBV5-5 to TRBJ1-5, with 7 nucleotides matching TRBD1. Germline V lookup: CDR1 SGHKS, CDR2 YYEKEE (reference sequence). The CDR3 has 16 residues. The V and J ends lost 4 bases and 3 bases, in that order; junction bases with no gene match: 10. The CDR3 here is CASSVQGSPNNQPQHF. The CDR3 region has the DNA TGTGCCAGCAGCGTACAGGGGTCACCTAACAATCAGCCCCAGCATTTT.

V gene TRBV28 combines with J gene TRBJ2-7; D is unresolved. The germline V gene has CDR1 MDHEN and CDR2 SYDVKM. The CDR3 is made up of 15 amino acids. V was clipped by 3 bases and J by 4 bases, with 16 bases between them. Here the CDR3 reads CASSFGPLGSYEQYF. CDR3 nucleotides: TGTGCCAGCAGTTTTGGTCCTCTTGGTTCTTACGAGCAGTACTTC. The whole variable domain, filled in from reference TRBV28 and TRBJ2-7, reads DVKVTQSSRYLVKRTGEKVFLECVQDMDHENMFWYRQDPGLGLRLIYFSYDVKMKEKGDIPEGYSVSREKKERFSLILESASTNQTSMYLCASSFGPLGSYEQYFGPGTRLTVT.

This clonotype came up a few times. The CDR3 bases are TGTGCCAGCAGTACCGTTTGGGAGTCAGCCAAAAACATTCAGTACTTC. Translation: CASSTVWESAKNIQYF. The chain couples TRBV7-2 to TRBJ2-4, with D tentatively TRBD2 (5 bases). Trimming took 6 bases from V and 0 from J, leaving 15 bases between them. The CDR3 has 16 amino acids. Germline loops: CDR1 SGHTA, CDR2 FQGNSA.

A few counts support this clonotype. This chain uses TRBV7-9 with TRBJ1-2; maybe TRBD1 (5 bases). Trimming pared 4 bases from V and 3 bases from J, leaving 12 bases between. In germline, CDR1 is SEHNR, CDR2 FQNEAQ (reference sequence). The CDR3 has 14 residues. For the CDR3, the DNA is TGTGCCAGCAGCTCAGCAGGGTTTTACTATGGCTACACCTTC. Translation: CASSSAGFYYGYTF.

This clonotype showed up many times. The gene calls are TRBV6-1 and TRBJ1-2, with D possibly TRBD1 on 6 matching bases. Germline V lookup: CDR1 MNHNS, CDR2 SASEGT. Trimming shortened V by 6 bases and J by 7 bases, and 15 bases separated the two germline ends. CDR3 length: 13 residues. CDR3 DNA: TGTGCCAGCAGACTCGGGACATACGGTGGCTACACCTTC. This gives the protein CASRLGTYGGYTF.

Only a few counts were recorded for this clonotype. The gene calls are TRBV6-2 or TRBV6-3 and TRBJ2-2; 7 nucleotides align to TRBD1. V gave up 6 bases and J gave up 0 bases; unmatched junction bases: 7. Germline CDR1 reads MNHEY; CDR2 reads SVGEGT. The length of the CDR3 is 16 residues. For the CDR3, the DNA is TGTGCCAGCAGCGTTGACAGGGTGGCGAACACCGGGGAGCTGTTTTTT. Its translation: CASSVDRVANTGELFF.

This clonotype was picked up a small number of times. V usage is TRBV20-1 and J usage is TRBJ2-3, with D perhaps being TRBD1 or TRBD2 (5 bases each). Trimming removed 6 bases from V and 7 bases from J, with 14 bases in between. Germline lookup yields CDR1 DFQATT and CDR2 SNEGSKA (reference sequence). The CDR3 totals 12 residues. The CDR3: CSAHPEGHTQYF. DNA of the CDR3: TGCAGTGCCCACCCCGAGGGACATACGCAGTATTTT.

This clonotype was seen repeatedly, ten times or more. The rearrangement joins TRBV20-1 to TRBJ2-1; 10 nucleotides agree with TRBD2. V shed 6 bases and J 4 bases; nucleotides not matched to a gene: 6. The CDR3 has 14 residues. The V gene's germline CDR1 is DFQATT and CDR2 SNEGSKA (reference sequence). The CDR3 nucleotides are TGCAGTGCAAGCCAGCGGGAGGGGTACAATGAGCAGTTCTTC. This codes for CSASQREGYNEQFF.

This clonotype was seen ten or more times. CDR3 region: CASSPRIRELFF. The CDR3, as DNA: TGTGCCAGCAGCCCTAGGATCCGGGAGCTGTTTTTT. This sequence joins TRBV7-2 and TRBJ2-2; D ambiguous. The CDR3 contains 12 residues. Germline V CDR1 and CDR2: SGHTA, FQGNSA. The V and J ends lost 5 bases and 9 bases respectively, with 10 bases between them.

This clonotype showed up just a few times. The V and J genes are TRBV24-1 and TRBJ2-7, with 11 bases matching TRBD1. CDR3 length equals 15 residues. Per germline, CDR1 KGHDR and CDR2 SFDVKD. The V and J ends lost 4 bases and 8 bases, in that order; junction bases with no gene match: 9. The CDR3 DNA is TGTGCCACCAGTGAAACCGGGACAGGGGGAAGTAAGCAGTACTTC. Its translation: CATSETGTGGSKQYF.

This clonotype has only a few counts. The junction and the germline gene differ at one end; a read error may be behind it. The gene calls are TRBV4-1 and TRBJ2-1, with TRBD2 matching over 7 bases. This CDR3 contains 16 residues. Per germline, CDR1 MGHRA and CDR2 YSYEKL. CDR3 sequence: CARSQDGAGDYNEQFF. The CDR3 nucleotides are TGCGCCCGCAGCCAAGATGGGGCGGGAGACTACAATGAGCAGTTCTTC.

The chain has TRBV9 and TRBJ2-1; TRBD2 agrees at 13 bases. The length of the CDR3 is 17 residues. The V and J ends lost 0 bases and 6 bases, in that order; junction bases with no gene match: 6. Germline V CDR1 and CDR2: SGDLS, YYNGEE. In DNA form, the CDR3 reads TGTGCCAGCAGCGTAGCCAGAACTAGCGGGAGGGCCAATGAGCAGTTCTTC. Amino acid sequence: CASSVARTSGRANEQFF.

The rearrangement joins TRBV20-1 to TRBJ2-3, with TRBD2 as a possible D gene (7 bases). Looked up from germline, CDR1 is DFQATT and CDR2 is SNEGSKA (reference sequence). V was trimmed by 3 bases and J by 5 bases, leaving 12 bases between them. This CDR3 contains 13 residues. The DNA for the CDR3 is TGCAGTGCTAGGGGGGGGGCGAAAGATACGCAGTATTTT. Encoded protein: CSARGGAKDTQYF.

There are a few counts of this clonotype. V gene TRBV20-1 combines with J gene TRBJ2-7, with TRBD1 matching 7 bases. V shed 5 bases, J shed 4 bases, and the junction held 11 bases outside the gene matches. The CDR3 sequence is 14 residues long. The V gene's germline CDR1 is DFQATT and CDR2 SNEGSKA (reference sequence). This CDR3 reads CSASSGQLNYEQYF. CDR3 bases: TGCAGTGCTTCCTCGGGACAGTTGAATTACGAGCAGTACTTC.

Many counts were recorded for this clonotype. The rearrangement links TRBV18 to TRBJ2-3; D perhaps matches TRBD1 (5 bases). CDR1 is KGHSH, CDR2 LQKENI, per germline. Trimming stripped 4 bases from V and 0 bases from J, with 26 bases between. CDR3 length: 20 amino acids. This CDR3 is CASSHHIIQELTFSTDTQYF. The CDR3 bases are TGTGCCAGCTCACACCACATCATACAGGAACTAACCTTTAGCACAGATACGCAGTATTTT.

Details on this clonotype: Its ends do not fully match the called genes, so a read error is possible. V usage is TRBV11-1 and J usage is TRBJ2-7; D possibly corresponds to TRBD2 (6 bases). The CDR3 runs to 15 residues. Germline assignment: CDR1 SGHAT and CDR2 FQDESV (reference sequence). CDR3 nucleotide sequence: TGCGCCAGCAGCGGATCCGGGAGATTCTCATACGAGCAGTACTTC. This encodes CASSGSGRFSYEQYF. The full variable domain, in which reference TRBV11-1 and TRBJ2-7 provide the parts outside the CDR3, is EAEVAQSPRYKITEKSQAVAFWCDPISGHATLYWYRQILGQGPELLVQFQDESVVDDSQLPKDRFSAERLKGVDSTLKIQPAELGDSAMYLCASSGSGRFSYEQYFGPGTRLTVT.